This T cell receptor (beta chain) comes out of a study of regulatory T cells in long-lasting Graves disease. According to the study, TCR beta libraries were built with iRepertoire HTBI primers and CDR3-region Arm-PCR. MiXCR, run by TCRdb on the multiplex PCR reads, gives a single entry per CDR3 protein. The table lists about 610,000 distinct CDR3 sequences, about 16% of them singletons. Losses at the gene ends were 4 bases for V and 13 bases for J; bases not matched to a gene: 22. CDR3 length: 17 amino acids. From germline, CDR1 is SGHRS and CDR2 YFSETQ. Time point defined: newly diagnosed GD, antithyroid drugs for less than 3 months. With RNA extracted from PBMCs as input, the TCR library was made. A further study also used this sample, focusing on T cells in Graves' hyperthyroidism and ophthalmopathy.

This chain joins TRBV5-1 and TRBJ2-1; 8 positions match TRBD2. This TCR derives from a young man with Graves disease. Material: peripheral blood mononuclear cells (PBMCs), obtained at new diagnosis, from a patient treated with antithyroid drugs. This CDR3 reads CASSTAGTPGGVETQFF. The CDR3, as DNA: TGCGCCAGCAGCACCGCCGGGACGCCGGGAGGGGTTGAGACCCAGTTCTTC.